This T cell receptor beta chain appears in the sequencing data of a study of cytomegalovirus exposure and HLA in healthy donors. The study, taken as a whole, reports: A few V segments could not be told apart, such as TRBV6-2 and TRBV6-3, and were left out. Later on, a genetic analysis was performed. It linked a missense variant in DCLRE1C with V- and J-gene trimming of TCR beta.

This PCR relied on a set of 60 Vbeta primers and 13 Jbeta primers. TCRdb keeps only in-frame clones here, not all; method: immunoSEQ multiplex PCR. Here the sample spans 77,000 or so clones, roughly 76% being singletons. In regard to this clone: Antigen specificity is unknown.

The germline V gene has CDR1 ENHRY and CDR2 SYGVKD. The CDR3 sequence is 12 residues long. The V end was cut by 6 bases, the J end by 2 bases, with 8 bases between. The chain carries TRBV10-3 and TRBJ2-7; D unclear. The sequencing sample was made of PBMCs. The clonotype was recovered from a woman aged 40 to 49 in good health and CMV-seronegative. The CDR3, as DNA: TGTGCCATCAGGGCAGGTGCCTACGAGCAGTACTTC. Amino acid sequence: CAIRAGAYEQYF.